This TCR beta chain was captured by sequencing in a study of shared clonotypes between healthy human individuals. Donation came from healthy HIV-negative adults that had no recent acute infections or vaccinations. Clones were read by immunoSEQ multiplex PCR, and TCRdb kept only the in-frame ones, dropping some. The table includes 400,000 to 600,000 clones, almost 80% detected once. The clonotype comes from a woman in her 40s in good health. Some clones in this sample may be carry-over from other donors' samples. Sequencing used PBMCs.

CDR3 DNA sequence: TGTGCCAGCCTTGCCGAGAGGGCAGAAGTTTTCTCTGGGGCCAACGTCCTGACTTTC. Translating it yields CASLAERAEVFSGANVLTF. This chain joins TRBV2 and TRBJ2-6; D is perhaps TRBD2 (5 bases). This CDR3 spans 19 amino acids. CDR1 is SNHLY and CDR2 is FYNNEI in the germline V gene. The V end lost 8 bases, the J end lost 0 bases, and 23 bases lay between the germline ends.